This entry features one TCR beta chain sequence. Assay used: immunoSEQ multiplex PCR; TCRdb lists only in-frame clones, some missing. This repertoire shows 150,000 to 200,000 clones, about 90% found once; its top ten account for 1.5% to 2%. Germline V gene sequence: CDR1 LNHDA, CDR2 SQIVND (reference sequence). Deletions cut 0 bases from V and 2 bases from J, with 6 bases between. The CDR3 has 14 residues. The record originates from a study of T cell responses to AZD1222 COVID-19 vaccine. Here the sequenced sample was peripheral blood, taken on day 0 of AZD1222 vaccination. The sequence was obtained from an adult in good health. This chain connects TRBV19 to TRBJ2-3; no clear D gene. The CDR3 DNA reads TGTGCCAGTAGTATAGATGGTGCCACAGATACGCAGTATTTT. This translates into CASSIDGATDTQYF.